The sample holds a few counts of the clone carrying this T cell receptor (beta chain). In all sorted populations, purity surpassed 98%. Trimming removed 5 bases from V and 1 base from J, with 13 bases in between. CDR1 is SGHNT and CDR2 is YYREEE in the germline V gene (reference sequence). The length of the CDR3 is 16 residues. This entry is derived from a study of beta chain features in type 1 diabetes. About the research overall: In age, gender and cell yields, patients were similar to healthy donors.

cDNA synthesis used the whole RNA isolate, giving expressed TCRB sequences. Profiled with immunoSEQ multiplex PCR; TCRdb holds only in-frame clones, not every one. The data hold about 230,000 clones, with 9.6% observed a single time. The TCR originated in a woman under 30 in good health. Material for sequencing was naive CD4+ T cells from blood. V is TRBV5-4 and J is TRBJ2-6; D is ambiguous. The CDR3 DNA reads TGTGCCAGCAGTTCCGGGTTACAATCTGGGGCCAACGTCCTGACTTTC. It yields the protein CASSSGLQSGANVLTF.